One sample yielded the 13 T cell receptor beta chains listed below, sequenced in a study of molecular identifiers for immune sequencing clone quantification. A single record per CDR3 protein comes from TCRdb applying MiXCR to the PCR reads. The repertoire consists of roughly 90,000 distinct CDR3 sequences, with about 20% occurring once and the leading ten covering around 0.88%. The source material was naive CD8+ T cells from blood, with Jurkat cell RNA spiked in. The subset: FACS-sorted CD8+CD4-CCR7+CD45RA+ naive T cells. These receptors were obtained from a human donor in good health. Some libraries in this study had Jurkat cell RNA spiked in.

This clonotype was detected many times. J is TRBJ2-1 and V is TRBV20-1; D is perhaps TRBD1 (5 bases). The CDR3 covers 16 residues. Germline CDR1 DFQATT, CDR2 SNEGSKA (reference sequence). The ends were cut back, 1 base at V and 9 bases at J, with 22 bases in the middle. CDR3 amino acids: CSARAFRVPTGSEQFF. CDR3 coding DNA: TGCAGTGCTAGAGCCTTCAGGGTACCGACTGGTAGTGAGCAGTTCTTC.

Details on this clonotype: One base away lies a much larger clone, so this may be a sequencing read error. This likely comes from a read error, as the CDR3 has no conserved phenylalanine or tryptophan at its end. The V gene is TRBV5-6, the J gene TRBJ2-7, with 10 bases matching TRBD2. V was clipped by 5 bases and J by 7 bases; unmatched bases: 12. There are 15 residues in the CDR3. Germline V CDR1 and CDR2: SGHDT, YYEEEE. CDR3 sequence reads: CASRGAGGPWWEQYY. The CDR3 coding sequence is TGTGCCAGCAGGGGAGCGGGAGGGCCTTGGTGGGAGCAGTACTAC.

In this sample, this clonotype turned up many times. J is TRBJ1-5 and V is TRBV12-3 or TRBV12-4; D not resolved. The germline V and J ends were trimmed by 3 bases and 6 bases, with 12 bases remaining between them. The CDR3 length is 14 residues. CDR3 protein: CASSLGHGGQPQHF. The DNA for the CDR3 is TGTGCCAGCAGTTTGGGCCATGGTGGTCAGCCCCAGCATTTT.

As to this clonotype: One base away lies a much larger clone, so this may be a sequencing read error. The J gene is TRBJ1-1, the V gene TRBV7-9; 7 bases match TRBD1. Germline CDR1 reads SEHNR; CDR2 reads FQNEAQ (reference sequence). The CDR3 is 11 residues long. The junction had 1 base not matched to a gene; V was cut back by 6 bases and J by 6 bases. CDR3 nucleotide sequence: TGTGCCAGCAGGGGGACAGCTGAAGCTTTCTTT. Its translation: CASRGTAEAFF.

The sample holds many counts of this clonotype. V is TRBV27 and J is TRBJ1-1; 10 bases map to TRBD1. The V segment lost 5 bases and the J segment 4 bases; nucleotides outside the gene matches: 4. Germline assignment: CDR1 MNHEY and CDR2 SMNVEV (reference sequence). There are 14 residues in the CDR3. The CDR3 reads CASSQGQGGTEAFF. CDR3 sequence (DNA): TGTGCCAGCAGTCAAGGACAGGGGGGCACTGAAGCTTTCTTT.

This clonotype was seen only a few times. This may be a read error, as it is one base from a much larger clone. V and J are TRBV29-1 and TRBJ2-3; the D gene is possibly TRBD2 (6 bases). Germline V gives CDR1 SQVTM, CDR2 ANQGSEA. V shed 3 bases and J shed 0 bases, with 13 bases lying between them. CDR3 size: 15 residues. CDR3 in amino acids: CSVEWGDLSTDTQYF. The CDR3, as DNA: TGCAGCGTTGAGTGGGGGGACCTTAGCACAGATACGCAGTATTTT.

This clonotype has ten or more counts. The genes are TRBV20-1 and TRBJ2-3; 8 bases agree with TRBD2. Trimming cost V 5 bases and J 2 bases; bases outside gene matches: 3. The germline CDR1 and CDR2 sequences are DFQATT and SNEGSKA (reference sequence). The CDR3 length is 13 residues. The CDR3 protein is CSAASGFTDTQYF. DNA for the CDR3: TGCAGTGCTGCTAGCGGGTTCACAGATACGCAGTATTTT.

On this clonotype itself: Since a much larger clone is just one base distant, this may be a read error. The V gene is TRBV7-9, the J gene TRBJ2-2; the match to TRBD1 covers 7 bases. CDR3 length: 18 residues. Germline assignment: CDR1 SEHNR and CDR2 FQNEAQ (reference sequence). The CDR3 sequence: CASSSADRVGVVSGEPFF. CDR3 nucleotides: TGTGCCAGCAGCTCAGCCGACAGGGTTGGAGTGGTCTCCGGGGAGCCGTTTTTT. Full variable domain (remainder filled in from reference TRBV7-9 and TRBJ2-2): DTGVSQNPRHKITKRGQNVTFRCDPISEHNRLYWYRQTLGQGPEFLTYFQNEAQLEKSRLLSDRFSAERPKGSFSTLEIQRTEQGDSAMYLCASSSADRVGVVSGEPFFGEGSRLTVL.

This clonotype was detected ten times or more. The chain recombines TRBV19 with TRBJ2-5, with D tentatively TRBD1 or TRBD2 (6 bases each). CDR1 is LNHDA and CDR2 is SQIVND in the germline V gene (reference sequence). The ends were cut back, 5 bases at V and 4 bases at J, with 11 bases in the middle. CDR3 length: 13 amino acids. The CDR3 region has the DNA TGTGCCAGTAGTTTGGGGGGCGCAGAGACCCAGTACTTC. This codes for CASSLGGAETQYF.

The V and J genes are TRBV28 and TRBJ2-5, with D perhaps matching TRBD1 (6 bases). CDR3 length: 15 residues. Per the germline V gene, CDR1 is MDHEN and CDR2 is SYDVKM. Trimming removed 5 bases at V and 3 bases at J, with 16 bases between. The CDR3 bases are TGTGCCAGCAGTCTCACACAACAGGGAAAAGAGACCCAGTACTTC. It codes for CASSLTQQGKETQYF.

The table lists this clonotype with many counts. This chain joins TRBV4-3 and TRBJ2-7, with 8 nucleotides matching TRBD2. The V segment lost 2 bases and the J segment 4 bases; nucleotides outside the gene matches: 4. CDR3 length: 14 residues. Germline V gene data show CDR1 as LGHNA and CDR2 as YSLEER. The CDR3 nucleotides read TGCGCCAGCAGCCAAAGCGTAGCGGGGTACGAGCAGTACTTC. Protein product: CASSQSVAGYEQYF.

The table lists this clonotype with many counts. The gene calls are TRBV20-1 and TRBJ1-4, with a weak D call TRBD1 (5 bases). CDR1 is DFQATT and CDR2 is SNEGSKA in the germline V gene (reference sequence). The CDR3 extends over 10 amino acids. V gave up 6 bases and J gave up 16 bases, with 15 bases separating them. Here the CDR3 reads CSARTGVEFF. The CDR3 DNA follows: TGCAGTGCCAGGACGGGGGTAGAGTTTTTT.

About this clonotype itself: A read error may explain this, as a much larger clone is one base away. The rearrangement uses TRBV2 and TRBJ2-2; 8 nucleotides match TRBD2. CDR1 and CDR2 (germline): SNHLY, FYNNEI. The CDR3 extends over 18 amino acids. CDR3: CASGERGGLAGNTGELFF. CDR3 coding DNA: TGTGCCAGCGGTGAGCGTGGAGGGCTAGCGGGGAACACCGGGGAGCTGTTTTTT.